The clone carrying this TCR beta chain turned up a few times. The antigen remains undetermined. The record originates from a study of long-term antiretroviral therapy in people with HIV. The CDR3 contains 14 residues. CDR1 is MNHNS and CDR2 is SASEGT in the germline V gene. Trimming took off 7 bases at V and 1 base at J, with 12 bases between the two ends. Assay version v3.0 of immunoSEQ was used, and it was run at survey level. TCRdb keeps only in-frame clones here, not all; method: immunoSEQ multiplex PCR. In the table there are roughly 17,000 clones, over 65% of which are singletons. Study-level points and caveats: At every time point, clones expanded before ART dominated the repertoire.

The clonotype was recovered from a man aged 40-49 years with HIV. This chain uses TRBV6-1 with TRBJ2-3, with unresolved D. This sample comprised unsorted PBMCs, obtained 2.1 years after starting antiretroviral therapy. CDR3 DNA sequence: TGTGCCAGCAAGGACGGCCTCGGCACAGATACGCAGTATTTT. Translated, it gives CASKDGLGTDTQYF.